This TCR beta chain was sequenced in a study of CD8 T cells in ankylosing spondylitis. This clonotype was counted many times. What it recognizes is unknown. Making the TCR beta libraries involved quantitative 5'-RACE with molecular barcodes. TCRdb fed the 5' RACE reads into MiXCR, producing one record per CDR3 protein. This sample has approximately 200,000 distinct CDR3 sequences, with 10% to 15% found just once. The germline V gene encodes CDR1 SNHLY and CDR2 FYNNEI. The length of the CDR3 is 14 residues. V lost 6 bases, J lost 2 bases, and 6 bases stayed unmatched. Study outcomes and limitations: Within matched ankylosing spondylitis synovial fluid, disease-linked clones were reportedly significantly enriched. What seemed typical of ankylosing spondylitis blood was a TCR beta motif built from several highly homologous variants.

The gene calls are TRBV2 and TRBJ2-7; TRBD1 matches at 8 bases. Sequenced input: blood, either unsorted or a sorted T cell fraction (not recorded which). The TCR comes from a male donor with ankylosing spondylitis or in good health (not recorded which). CDR3 in DNA: TGTGCCAGCAGAGACGGACAGGGACCCTACGAGCAGTACTTC. It specifies CASRDGQGPYEQYF.